This T cell receptor (beta chain) was found in a study of cytomegalovirus exposure and HLA in healthy donors. Study-wide findings and caveats: Presence/absence analyses assumed roughly uniform sequencing depth across donors. Later analysis demonstrated an association between a missense DCLRE1C variant and TCR beta V- and J-gene trimming.

Healthy individuals who donated bone marrow served as the donors. Donors had nominal health at sampling but likely had unrecorded immune exposures. Points on this clone: Its antigen is not known.

PCR amplification relied on 60 Vbeta primers (plus 13 Jbeta primers). The table came from immunoSEQ multiplex PCR; TCRdb's copy has only in-frame clones and leaves some out. Of approximately 140,000 clones listed, 63% were seen once; the top ten hold around 7.1%. This CDR3 region has 13 residues. Germline V gene sequence: CDR1 MDHEN, CDR2 SYDVKM. With V trimmed by 9 bases and J by 6 bases, 4 bases remained unmatched. The sample consisted of PBMCs. This clonotype was sampled from a woman aged 60-75 years in good health and CMV-seropositive. This chain joins TRBV28 and TRBJ1-5; 11 nucleotides align to TRBD1. The CDR3 coding sequence is TGTGCCAGTAGGACAGGGGGCGGTCAGCCCCAGCATTTT. It encodes CASRTGGGQPQHF.